This T cell receptor (beta chain) was identified in a study of Ad26.COV2.S vaccination and SARS-CoV-2 variants. In the study overall: Intramuscularly, Ad26.COV2.S was given either once or twice, 56 days apart.

General study points: TCR breadth and depth analyses may have underestimated total T cell responses.

As regards this clone: Antigen: not known.

As to treatment: 19 received Ad26.COV2.S at low or high dose, single or two shots; several received placebo; per-sample allocation not given. Specimen acquisition occurred on day 63 following the initial vaccine or placebo injection. Its platform was an Ad26 vector, and its expressed antigen was Wuhan-strain SARS-CoV-2 spike. Germline V CDR1 and CDR2: SGHRS, YFSETQ. This CDR3 region has 14 residues. The junction had 8 bases not matched to a gene; V was cut back by 5 bases and J by 6 bases. Generated by immunoSEQ multiplex PCR, the TCRdb table keeps only in-frame clones and is missing some. The table includes roughly 410,000 clones, 80% to 90% detected once.

Sequencing was performed on peripheral blood, taken in a trial of Ad26.COV2.S vaccine versus placebo. The sequence derives from a person aged 18-60 years who received the Ad26.COV2.S COVID-19 vaccine or a placebo. The chain recombines TRBV5-1 with TRBJ1-1; TRBD1 matches at 9 bases. The CDR3 sequence: CASSLTGGIPEAFF. CDR3 coding DNA: TGCGCCAGCAGTTTGACAGGGGGTATTCCTGAAGCTTTCTTT.